This T cell receptor (beta chain) is drawn from a study of T cells in localized non-small cell lung cancer. Study-level results: Only one tumor region went through sequencing, so heterogeneity may still be there. Uninvolved adjacent lung, not tumor, had the highest T cell clonality. Median detection of top 100 tumor clones in adjacent lung was 55 to 60 clones. Greater blood T cell density accompanied longer overall survival.

In this sample, this clone turned up a few times. Its target is unknown. Measured with immunoSEQ multiplex PCR; TCRdb has only the in-frame clones, and not every one. Here the sample spans 900 to 950 clones, under 20% being singletons. Germline CDR1 and CDR2: GTSNPN and SVGIG (reference sequence). The CDR3 has 14 amino acids. V was cut by 0 bases and J by 6 bases, with 14 bases left in between. The chain has TRBV30 and TRBJ1-1; D is perhaps TRBD1 (6 bases). The sequenced sample was lung tumor tissue, obtained before any cancer treatment. The clonotype was recovered from a female donor over 55 with stage I squamous cell lung carcinoma. CDR3 coding DNA: TGTGCCTGGAGTGTACCTCTGGGGGGCTCTGAAGCTTTCTTT. It codes for CAWSVPLGGSEAFF.